This T cell receptor beta chain was profiled in a study of human T cells and chemical hapten exposure. The wider study: 2% DPC applied to a 2 cm by 2 cm arm area sensitized donors. While the roughly 23-week study was under way, patients received diphenylcyclopropenone on the scalp every week.

Documented time point: patch test 3, about 24 weeks after DPC sensitization. Noted treatment: therapeutic diphenylcyclopropenone sensitization with weekly scalp DPC. This clonotype has just a few counts. Germline assignment: CDR1 MNHNS and CDR2 SASEGT. The CDR3 is made up of 13 amino acids. Deletions cut 6 bases from V and 0 bases from J, with 3 bases between. TCRdb re-derived calls from the RACE reads in MiXCR, one entry per CDR3 protein. The table records about 190,000 distinct CDR3 sequences, around 25% of them present only once. The chain links TRBV6-1 to TRBJ1-6; D call uncertain. The receptor was derived from a woman aged 35 to 49 with alopecia areata. Some clones in this sample may be carry-over from other donors' samples. The sequencing here drew on whole blood, taken in connection with sensitization to the hapten diphenylcyclopropenone (DPC). The CDR3 nucleotides read TGTGCCAGCAGGGGCTCCTATAATTCACCCCTCCACTTT. Encoded protein: CASRGSYNSPLHF.